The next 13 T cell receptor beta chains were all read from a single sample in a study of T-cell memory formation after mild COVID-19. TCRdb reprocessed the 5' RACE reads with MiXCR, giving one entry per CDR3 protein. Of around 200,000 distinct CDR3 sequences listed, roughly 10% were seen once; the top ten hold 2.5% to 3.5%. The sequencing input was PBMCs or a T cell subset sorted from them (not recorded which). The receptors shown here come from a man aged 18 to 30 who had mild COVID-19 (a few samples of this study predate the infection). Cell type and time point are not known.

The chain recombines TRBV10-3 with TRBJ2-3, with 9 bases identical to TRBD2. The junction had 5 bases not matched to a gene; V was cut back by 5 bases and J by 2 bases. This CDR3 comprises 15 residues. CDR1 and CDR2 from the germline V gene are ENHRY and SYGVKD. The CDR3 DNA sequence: TGTGCCATCAGTAACCTAGCGGGACCCACAGATACGCAGTATTTT. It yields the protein CAISNLAGPTDTQYF.

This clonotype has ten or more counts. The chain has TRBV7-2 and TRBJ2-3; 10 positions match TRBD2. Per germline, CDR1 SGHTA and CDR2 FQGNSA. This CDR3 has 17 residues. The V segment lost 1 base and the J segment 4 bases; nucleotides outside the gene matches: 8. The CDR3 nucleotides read TGTGCCAGCAGCTTAGGCCGGCTAGCGGGGGACCCAGATACGCAGTATTTT. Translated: CASSLGRLAGDPDTQYF.

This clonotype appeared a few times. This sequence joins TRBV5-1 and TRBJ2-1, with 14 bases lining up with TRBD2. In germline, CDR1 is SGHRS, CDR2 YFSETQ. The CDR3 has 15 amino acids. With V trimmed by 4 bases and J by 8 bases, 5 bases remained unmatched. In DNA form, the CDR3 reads TGCGCCAGCAGCCGAGGGACTAGCGGGGGCGATGAGCAGTTCTTC. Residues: CASSRGTSGGDEQFF.

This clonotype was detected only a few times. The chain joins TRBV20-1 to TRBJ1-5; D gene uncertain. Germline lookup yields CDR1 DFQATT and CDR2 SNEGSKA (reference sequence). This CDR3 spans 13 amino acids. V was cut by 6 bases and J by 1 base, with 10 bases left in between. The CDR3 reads CSAPEGSNQPQHF. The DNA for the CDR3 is TGCAGTGCCCCAGAGGGCAGCAATCAGCCCCAGCATTTT.

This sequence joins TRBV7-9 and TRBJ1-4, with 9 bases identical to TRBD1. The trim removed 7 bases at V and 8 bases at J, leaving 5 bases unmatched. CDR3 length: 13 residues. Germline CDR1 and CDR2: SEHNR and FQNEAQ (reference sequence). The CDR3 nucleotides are TGTGCCAGCACCCGGACAGGGGAAGAAAAACTGTTTTTT. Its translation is CASTRTGEEKLFF.

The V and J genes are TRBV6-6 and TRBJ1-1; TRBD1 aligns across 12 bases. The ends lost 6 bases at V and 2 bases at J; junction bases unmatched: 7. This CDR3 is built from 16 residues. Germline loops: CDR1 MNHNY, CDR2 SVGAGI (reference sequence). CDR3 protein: CASSPSGTGGNTEAFF. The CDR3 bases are TGTGCCAGCAGCCCCTCCGGGACAGGGGGCAACACTGAAGCTTTCTTT.

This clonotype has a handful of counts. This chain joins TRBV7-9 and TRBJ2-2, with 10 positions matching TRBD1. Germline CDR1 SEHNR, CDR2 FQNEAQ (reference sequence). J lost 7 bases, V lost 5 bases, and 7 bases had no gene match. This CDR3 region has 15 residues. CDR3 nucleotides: TGTGCCAGCAGCGGGACAGGGGCCTTCGTCGGGGAGCTGTTTTTT. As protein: CASSGTGAFVGELFF.

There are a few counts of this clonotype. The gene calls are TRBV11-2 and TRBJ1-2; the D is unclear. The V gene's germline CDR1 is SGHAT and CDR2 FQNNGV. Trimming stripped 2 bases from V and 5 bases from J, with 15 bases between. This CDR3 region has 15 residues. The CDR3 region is CASSLNGVGSYGYTF. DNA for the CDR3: TGTGCCAGCAGCTTAAATGGGGTGGGGTCGTATGGCTACACCTTC.

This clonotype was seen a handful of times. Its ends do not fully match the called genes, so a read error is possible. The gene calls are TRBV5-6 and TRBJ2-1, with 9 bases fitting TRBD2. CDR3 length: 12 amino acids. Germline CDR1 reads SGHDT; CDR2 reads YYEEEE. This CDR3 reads CASSLSAGGPIF. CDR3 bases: TGTGCCAGCAGCTTGTCGGCGGGGGGGCCGATCTTC. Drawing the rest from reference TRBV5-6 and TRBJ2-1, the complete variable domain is DAGVTQSPTHLIKTRGQQVTLRCSPKSGHDTVSWYQQALGQGPQFIFQYYEEEERQRGNFPDRFSGHQFPNYSSELNVNALLLGDSALYLCASSLSAGGPIFGPGTRLTVL.

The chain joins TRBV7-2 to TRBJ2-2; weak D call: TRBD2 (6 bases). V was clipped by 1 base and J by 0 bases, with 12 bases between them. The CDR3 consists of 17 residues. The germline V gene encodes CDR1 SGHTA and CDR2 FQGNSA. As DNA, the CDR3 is TGTGCCAGCAGCTTAGGGGGGGTCAGTGCGAACACCGGGGAGCTGTTTTTT. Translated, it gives CASSLGGVSANTGELFF.

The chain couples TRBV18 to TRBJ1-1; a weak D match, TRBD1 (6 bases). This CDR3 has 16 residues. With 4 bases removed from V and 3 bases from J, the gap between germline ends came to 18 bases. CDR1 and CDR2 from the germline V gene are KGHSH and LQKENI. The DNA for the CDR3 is TGTGCCAGCTCACTACGGCTACAGGGAGGGGACACTGAAGCTTTCTTT. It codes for CASSLRLQGGDTEAFF.

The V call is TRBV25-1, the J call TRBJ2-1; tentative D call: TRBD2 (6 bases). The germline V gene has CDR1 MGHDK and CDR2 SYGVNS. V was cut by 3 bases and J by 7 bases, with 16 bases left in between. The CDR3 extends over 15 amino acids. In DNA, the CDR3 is TGTGCCAGCAGTGATCGACTAGGTTTCCCGAATGAGCAGTTCTTC. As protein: CASSDRLGFPNEQFF.

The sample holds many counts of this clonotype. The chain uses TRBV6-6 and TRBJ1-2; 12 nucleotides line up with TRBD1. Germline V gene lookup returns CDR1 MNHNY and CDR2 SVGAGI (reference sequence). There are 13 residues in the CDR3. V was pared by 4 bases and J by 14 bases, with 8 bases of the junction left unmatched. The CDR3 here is CASSSYPGQGATF. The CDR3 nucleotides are TGTGCCAGCAGTTCCTACCCGGGACAGGGGGCAACCTTC.